This is a list of T cell receptor beta chains from one sample in a study of CD8+CD57+ T cells in acquired aplastic anemia. TCRdb used MiXCR to reprocess the reads, holding one entry per CDR3 protein. The table records some 160,000 distinct CDR3 sequences, approximately 44% of them present only once. The sample was sorted CD4+, CD8+, or CD8+CD57+ T cells (not recorded which) from PBMCs. Receptors were obtained from a human donor with aplastic anemia. CDR3s include the opening cysteine and the closing phenylalanine or tryptophan. A D gene is named only where the DNA matches it firmly. Some rows have no size entry. The others give once, few or many, or a class for an expanded clone.

j_call d_call v_call clone_size cdr3_aa cdr3_nt
TRBJ2-1 TRBD2 TRBV11-2 . CAARPGLAGGSYNEQFF TGTGCCGCCCGACCGGGACTAGCGGGGGGCTCCTACAATGAGCAGTTCTTC
TRBJ2-2 TRBD2 TRBV7-6 many CASSPGLAGGPVVGELFF TGTGCCAGCAGCCCAGGACTAGCGGGAGGGCCGGTGGTCGGGGAGCTGTTTTTT
TRBJ1-1 TRBD1 TRBV5-1 . CASSFRDRNTEAFF TGCGCCAGCAGCTTTCGGGACAGGAACACTGAAGCTTTCTTT
TRBJ2-7 . TRBV15 few CATSRGYEQYF TGTGCCACCAGCAGGGGCTACGAGCAGTACTTC
TRBJ1-1 . TRBV7-8 once CAGSLVGPNTEAFF TGTGCCGGCAGCTTAGTCGGACCGAACACTGAAGCTTTCTTT
TRBJ2-2 TRBD1 TRBV12-5 few CASHQGANTGELFF TGTGCTAGCCACCAGGGGGCGAACACCGGGGAGCTGTTTTTT
TRBJ1-2 TRBD1 TRBV19 many CASTLGQGVGGYTF TGTGCCAGCACTCTGGGACAGGGAGTAGGTGGCTACACCTTC
TRBJ2-2 . TRBV7-2 . CASSAHANTGELFF TGTGCCAGCAGCGCACACGCGAACACCGGGGAGCTGTTTTTT
TRBJ2-5 TRBD2 TRBV19 . CASKSKGLDQETQYF TGTGCCAGTAAATCGAAGGGACTAGACCAAGAGACCCAGTACTTC
TRBJ1-6 TRBD1 TRBV19 . CASTNTGVGPSPLHF TGTGCCAGTACGAATACAGGGGTTGGTCCTTCACCCCTCCACTTT
TRBJ1-1 . TRBV15 few CATSGTDLENTEAFF TGTGCCACCAGCGGTACGGATTTAGAGAACACTGAAGCTTTCTTT
TRBJ2-5 . TRBV7-9 few CASSFVAETQYF TGTGCCAGCAGCTTTGTCGCGGAGACCCAGTACTTC
TRBJ1-1 . TRBV11-1 once CASSLEGRDTEAFF TGTGCCAGCAGCTTAGAGGGAAGGGACACTGAAGCTTTCTTT